This T cell receptor (beta chain) was captured by sequencing in a study of control samples from healthy donors and cancer patients. Generated by immunoSEQ multiplex PCR, the TCRdb table keeps only in-frame clones and is missing some. Among about 52,000 clones listed, around 95% were seen once. Germline CDR1 MNHEY, CDR2 SVGAGI. The CDR3 contains 14 residues. Trimming removed 6 bases at V and 3 bases at J, with 11 bases between. Sequencing was done on a sample of blood. V is TRBV6-5 and J is TRBJ1-4; weak D call: TRBD1 (6 bases). The sequence came from a man aged 25 to 45 in good health. This chain's CDR3 is CASRQGPANEKLFF. The CDR3 nucleotides read TGTGCCAGCAGACAGGGTCCGGCTAATGAAAAACTGTTTTTT.